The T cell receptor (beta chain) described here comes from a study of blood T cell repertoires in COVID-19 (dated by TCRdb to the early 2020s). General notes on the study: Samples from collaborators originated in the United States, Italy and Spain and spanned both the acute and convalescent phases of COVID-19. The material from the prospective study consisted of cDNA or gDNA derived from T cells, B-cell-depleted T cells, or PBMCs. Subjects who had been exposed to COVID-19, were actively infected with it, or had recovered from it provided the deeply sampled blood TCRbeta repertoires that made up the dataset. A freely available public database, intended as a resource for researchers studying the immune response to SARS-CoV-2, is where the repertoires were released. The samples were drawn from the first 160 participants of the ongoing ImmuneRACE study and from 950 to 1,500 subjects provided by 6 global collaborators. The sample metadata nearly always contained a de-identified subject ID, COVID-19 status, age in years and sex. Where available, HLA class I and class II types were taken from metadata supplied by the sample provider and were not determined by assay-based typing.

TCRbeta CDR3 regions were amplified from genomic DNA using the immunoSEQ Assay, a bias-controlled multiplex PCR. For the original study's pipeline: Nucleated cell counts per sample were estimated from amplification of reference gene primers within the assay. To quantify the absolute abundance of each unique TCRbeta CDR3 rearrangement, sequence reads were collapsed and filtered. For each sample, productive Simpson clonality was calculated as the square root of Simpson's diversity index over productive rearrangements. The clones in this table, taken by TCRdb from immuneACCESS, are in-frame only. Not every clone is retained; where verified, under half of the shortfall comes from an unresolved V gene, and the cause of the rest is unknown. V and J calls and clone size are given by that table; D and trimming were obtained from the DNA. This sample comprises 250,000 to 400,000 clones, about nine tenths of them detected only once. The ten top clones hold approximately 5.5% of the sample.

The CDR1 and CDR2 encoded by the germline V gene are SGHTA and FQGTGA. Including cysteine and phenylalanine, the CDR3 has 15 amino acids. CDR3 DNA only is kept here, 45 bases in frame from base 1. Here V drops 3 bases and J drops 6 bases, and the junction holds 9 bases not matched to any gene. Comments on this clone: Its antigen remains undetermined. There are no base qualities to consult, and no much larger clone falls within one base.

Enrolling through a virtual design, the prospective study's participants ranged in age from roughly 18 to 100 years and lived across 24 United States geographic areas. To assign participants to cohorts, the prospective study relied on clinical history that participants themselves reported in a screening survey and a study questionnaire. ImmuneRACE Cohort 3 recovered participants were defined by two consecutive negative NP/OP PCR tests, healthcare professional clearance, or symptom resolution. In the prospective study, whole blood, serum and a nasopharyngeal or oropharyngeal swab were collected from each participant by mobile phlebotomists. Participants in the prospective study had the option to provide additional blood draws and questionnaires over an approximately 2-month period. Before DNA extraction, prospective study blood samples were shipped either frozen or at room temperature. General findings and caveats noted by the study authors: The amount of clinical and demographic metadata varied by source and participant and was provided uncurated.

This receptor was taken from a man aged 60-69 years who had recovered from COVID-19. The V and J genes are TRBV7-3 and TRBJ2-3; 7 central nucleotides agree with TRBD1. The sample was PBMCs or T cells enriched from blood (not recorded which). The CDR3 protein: CASSLGQPRADTQYF. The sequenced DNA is TGTGCCAGCAGCTTGGGACAGCCTAGGGCGGATACGCAGTATTTT.